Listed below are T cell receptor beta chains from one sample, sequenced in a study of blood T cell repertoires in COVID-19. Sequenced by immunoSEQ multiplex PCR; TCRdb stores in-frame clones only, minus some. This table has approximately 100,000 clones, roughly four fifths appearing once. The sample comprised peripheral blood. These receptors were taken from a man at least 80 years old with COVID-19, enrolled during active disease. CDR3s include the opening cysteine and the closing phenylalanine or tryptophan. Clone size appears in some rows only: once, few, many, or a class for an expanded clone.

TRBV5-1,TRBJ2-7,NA,CASSLRGSSSYEQYF
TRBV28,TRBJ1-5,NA,CASSSLRVMGQPQHF
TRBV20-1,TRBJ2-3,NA,CSAYGDTQYF
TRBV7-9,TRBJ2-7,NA,CASSPRGSGGRFYEQYF
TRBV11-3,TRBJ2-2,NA,CASSPGTRTGELFF
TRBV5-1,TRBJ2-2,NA,CASSRQPLAGGSTGELFF
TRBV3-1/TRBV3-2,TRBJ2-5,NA,CASSPVGGRGETQYF
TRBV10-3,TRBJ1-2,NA,CAISEQGAGGYTF
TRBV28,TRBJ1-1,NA,CASSPAARTGDTEAFF
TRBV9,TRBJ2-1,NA,CASSVGLAGWYNEQFF
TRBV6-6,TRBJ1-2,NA,CASKTLANYGYTF
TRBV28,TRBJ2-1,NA,CASSLPLTVYNEQFF
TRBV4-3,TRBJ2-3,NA,CASSQALRGPDTQYF
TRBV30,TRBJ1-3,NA,CAWTRGSDTIYF
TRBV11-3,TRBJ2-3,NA,CASSLDPGGTDTQYF
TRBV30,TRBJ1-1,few,CAWRRPRLPEAFF
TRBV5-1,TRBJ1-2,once,CASSSPWTGGDYGYTF
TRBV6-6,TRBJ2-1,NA,CASSLRLAGGFGHEQFF
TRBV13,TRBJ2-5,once,CASSLETSGKETQYF
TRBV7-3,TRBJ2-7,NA,CASSLEGQGPYEQYF
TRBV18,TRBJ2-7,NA,CASSPAGASYEQYF
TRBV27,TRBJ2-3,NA,CATDTGSTQYF
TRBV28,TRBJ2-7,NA,CASRRTGGHTDLYF